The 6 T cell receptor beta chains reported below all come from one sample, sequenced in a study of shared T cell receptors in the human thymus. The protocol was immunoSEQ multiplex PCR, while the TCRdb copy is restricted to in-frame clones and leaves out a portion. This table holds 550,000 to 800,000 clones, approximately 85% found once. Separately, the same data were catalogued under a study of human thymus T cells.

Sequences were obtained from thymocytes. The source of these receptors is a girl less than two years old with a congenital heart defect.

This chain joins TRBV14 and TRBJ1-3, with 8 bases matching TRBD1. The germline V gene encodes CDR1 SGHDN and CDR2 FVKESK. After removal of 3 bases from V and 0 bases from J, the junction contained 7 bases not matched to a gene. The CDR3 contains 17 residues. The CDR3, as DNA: TGTGCCAGCAGCCATAAACAGGGGGTTTACTCTGGAAACACCATATATTTT. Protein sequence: CASSHKQGVYSGNTIYF.

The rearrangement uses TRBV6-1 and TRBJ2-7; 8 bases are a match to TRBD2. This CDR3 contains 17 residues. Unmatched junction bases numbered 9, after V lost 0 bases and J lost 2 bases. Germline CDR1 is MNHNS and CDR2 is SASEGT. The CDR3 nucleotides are TGTGCCAGCAGTGAAGCGCTTCGCGGGGGGTTCCCCTACGAGCAGTACTTC. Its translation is CASSEALRGGFPYEQYF.

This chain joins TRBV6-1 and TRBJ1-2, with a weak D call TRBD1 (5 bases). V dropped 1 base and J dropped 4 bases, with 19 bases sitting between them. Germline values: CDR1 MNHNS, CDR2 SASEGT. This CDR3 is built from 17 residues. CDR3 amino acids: CASSEESYFQGFYGYTF. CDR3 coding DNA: TGTGCCAGCAGTGAAGAGTCCTACTTCCAGGGATTCTATGGCTACACCTTC.

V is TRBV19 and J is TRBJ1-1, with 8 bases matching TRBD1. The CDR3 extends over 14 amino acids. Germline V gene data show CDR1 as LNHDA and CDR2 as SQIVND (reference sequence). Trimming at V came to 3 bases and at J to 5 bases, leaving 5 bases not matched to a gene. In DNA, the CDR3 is TGTGCCAGTAGTATTCGGACAGGGAGGACTGAAGCTTTCTTT. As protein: CASSIRTGRTEAFF.

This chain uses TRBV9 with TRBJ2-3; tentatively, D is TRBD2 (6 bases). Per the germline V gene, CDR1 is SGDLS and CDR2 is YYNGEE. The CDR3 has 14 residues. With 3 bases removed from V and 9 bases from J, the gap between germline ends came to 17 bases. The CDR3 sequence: CASSDPTGDRTQYF. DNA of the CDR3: TGTGCCAGCAGCGACCCCACGGGGGATAGGACGCAGTATTTT.

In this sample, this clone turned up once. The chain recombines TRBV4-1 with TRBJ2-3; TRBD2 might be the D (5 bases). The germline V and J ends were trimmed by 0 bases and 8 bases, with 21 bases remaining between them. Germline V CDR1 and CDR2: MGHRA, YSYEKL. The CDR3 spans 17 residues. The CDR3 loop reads CASSQDSSGGPQGTQYF. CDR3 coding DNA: TGCGCCAGCAGCCAAGATTCAAGCGGAGGACCTCAAGGTACGCAGTATTTT.